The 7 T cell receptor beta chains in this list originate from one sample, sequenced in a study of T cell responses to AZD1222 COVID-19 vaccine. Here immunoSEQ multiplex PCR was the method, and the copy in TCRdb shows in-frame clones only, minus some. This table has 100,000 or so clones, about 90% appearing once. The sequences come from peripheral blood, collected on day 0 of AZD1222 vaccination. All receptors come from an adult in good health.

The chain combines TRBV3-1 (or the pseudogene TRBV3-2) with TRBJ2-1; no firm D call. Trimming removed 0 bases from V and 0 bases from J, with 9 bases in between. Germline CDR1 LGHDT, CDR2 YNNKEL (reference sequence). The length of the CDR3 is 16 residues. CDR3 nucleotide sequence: TGTGCCAGCAGCCAAGATAGGGCGGACTCCTACAATGAGCAGTTCTTC. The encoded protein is CASSQDRADSYNEQFF.

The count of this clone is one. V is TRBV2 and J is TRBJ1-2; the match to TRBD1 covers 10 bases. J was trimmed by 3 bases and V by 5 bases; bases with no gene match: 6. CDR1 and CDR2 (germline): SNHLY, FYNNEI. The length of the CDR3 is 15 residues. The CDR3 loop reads CASSQTGTGDYGYTF. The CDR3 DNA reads TGTGCCAGCAGTCAGACCGGGACAGGGGACTATGGCTACACCTTC.

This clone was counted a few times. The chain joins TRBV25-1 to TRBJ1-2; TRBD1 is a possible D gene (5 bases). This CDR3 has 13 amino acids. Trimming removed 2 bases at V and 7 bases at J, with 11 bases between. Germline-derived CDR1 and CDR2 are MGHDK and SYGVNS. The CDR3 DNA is TGTGCCAGCAGTGAAATGTCAGGGTCTGGCTACACCTTC. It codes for CASSEMSGSGYTF.

The CDR3 DNA follows: TGCGCCAGCAGGAGGTGGAGTTCGGGCTCCTACAATGAGCAGTTCTTC. Protein: CASRRWSSGSYNEQFF. This chain links TRBV4-1 with TRBJ2-1; the D is unclear. The V end was cut by 6 bases, the J end by 0 bases, with 15 bases between. Germline CDR1 and CDR2: MGHRA and YSYEKL. The CDR3 extends over 16 amino acids.

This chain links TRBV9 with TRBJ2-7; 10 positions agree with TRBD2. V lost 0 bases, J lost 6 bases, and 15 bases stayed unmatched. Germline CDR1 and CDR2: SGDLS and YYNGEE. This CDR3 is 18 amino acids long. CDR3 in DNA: TGTGCCAGCAGCGTAGACTCAGCGGGAGGGCCGTGGAAACGCGAGCAGTACTTC. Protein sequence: CASSVDSAGGPWKREQYF.

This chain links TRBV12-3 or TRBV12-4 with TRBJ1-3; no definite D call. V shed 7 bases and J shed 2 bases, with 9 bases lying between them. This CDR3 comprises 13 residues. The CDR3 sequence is CASTSSAGNTIYF. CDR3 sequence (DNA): TGTGCCAGCACCTCTAGTGCTGGAAACACCATATATTTT.

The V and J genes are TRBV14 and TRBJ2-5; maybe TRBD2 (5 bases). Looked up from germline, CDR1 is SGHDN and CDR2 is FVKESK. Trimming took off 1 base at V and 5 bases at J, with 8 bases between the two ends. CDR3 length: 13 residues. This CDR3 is CASSQAGWETQYF. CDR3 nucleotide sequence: TGTGCCAGCAGCCAAGCGGGGTGGGAGACCCAGTACTTC.